This record looks at one T cell receptor (beta chain) sequence and its context. Its target is unknown. This CDR3 is 14 amino acids long. The germline V gene encodes CDR1 GTSNPN and CDR2 SVGIG (reference sequence). V was shortened by 4 bases and J by 3 bases, with 16 bases between the two germline ends. This entry comes from a study of Ad26.COV2.S vaccination and SARS-CoV-2 variants. The overall study: Enrollment placed the donor in the COV1001 Ad26.COV2.S trial arm. Doses of Ad26.COV2.S were injected into muscle once or twice, 56 days apart. Broader study findings: Responses of T cells in total may have been underestimated by the TCR breadth and depth analyses.

Documented treatment: roughly 18 received Ad26.COV2.S at low or high dose, single or two shots; 5 received placebo; per-sample allocation not given. Sampling occurred on day 63 after the first vaccine or placebo injection. The administered vaccine (an Ad26 vector) expressed Wuhan-strain SARS-CoV-2 spike. The repertoire was sequenced with immunoSEQ multiplex PCR; TCRdb's copy has only in-frame clones and lacks some. The sample holds roughly 320,000 clones, 70% to 90% seen once. This sequence joins TRBV30 and TRBJ2-7, with D hard to call. The sample was peripheral blood, taken in a trial of Ad26.COV2.S vaccine versus placebo. The TCR sequence derives from a person aged 18-60 years who received the Ad26.COV2.S COVID-19 vaccine or a placebo. CDR3 loop: CAWNPGRSHYEQYF. The CDR3 bases are TGTGCCTGGAATCCCGGACGGTCCCACTACGAGCAGTACTTC. The full variable domain, in which reference TRBV30 and TRBJ2-7 provide the parts outside the CDR3, is SQTIHQWPATLVQPVGSPLSLECTVEGTSNPNLYWYRQAAGRGLQLLFYSVGIGQISSEVPQNLSASRPQDRQFILSSKKLLLSDSGFYLCAWNPGRSHYEQYFGPGTRLTVT.